The T cell receptor beta chain described here comes from a study of T cells after yellow fever vaccination. The V gene's germline CDR1 is LGHDT and CDR2 YNNKEL (reference sequence). The CDR3 covers 15 residues. V was cut by 0 bases and J by 2 bases, with 8 bases left in between. Synthesis of TCR cDNA relied on 5'RACE template switching, which attached a universal primer site and UMIs. MiXCR, applied by TCRdb to the 5' RACE reads, yields one record per CDR3 protein. The table lists approximately 300,000 distinct CDR3 sequences, about 10% of them singletons. This clonotype was seen ten or more times. Its target is unknown. Study outcomes and limitations: Clonotypes shared by both compartments, CD4 and CD8, made up a small share.

This sample comprised CD4+ T cells sorted from PBMCs, obtained 45 days after the yellow fever booster vaccination. This chain joins TRBV3-1 and TRBJ2-1; no clear D gene. This clonotype was sampled from a young man who received the YFV17D yellow fever vaccine. CDR3 nucleotides: TGTGCCAGCAGCCAAGAGTGGGCGACCTACAATGAGCAGTTCTTC. The encoded protein is CASSQEWATYNEQFF.